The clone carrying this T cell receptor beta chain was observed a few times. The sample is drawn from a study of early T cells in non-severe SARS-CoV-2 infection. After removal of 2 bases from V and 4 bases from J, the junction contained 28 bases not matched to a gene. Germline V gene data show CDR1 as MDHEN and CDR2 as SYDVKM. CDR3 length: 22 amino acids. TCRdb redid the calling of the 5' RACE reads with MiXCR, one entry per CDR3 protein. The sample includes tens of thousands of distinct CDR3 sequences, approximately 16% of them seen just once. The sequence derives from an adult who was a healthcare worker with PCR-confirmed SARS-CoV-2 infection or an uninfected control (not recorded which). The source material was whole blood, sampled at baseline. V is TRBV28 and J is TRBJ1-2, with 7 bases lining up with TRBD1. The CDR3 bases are TGTGCCAGCAGTTTAAGGGGGACCAAACTCGAAACAACTACAGGGGCCGGCTATGGCTACACCTTC. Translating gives CASSLRGTKLETTTGAGYGYTF.